These 20 T cell receptor beta chains were sequenced from one sample in a study of T cell responses to AZD1222 COVID-19 vaccine. Sequenced by immunoSEQ multiplex PCR; TCRdb stores in-frame clones only, minus some. Of under 150,000 clones listed, approximately 83% are singletons. The sample was peripheral blood, taken on day 0 of AZD1222 vaccination. The receptor source for this set is an adult in good health.

The chain recombines TRBV28 with TRBJ1-5; D possibly corresponds to TRBD1 (5 bases). Germline loops: CDR1 MDHEN, CDR2 SYDVKM. This CDR3 spans 15 amino acids. Trimming cost V 1 base and J 3 bases, with 10 bases left between them. The CDR3 DNA reads as TGTGCCAGCAGTTTATCGGGGCCGAACAATCAGCCCCAGCATTTT. Amino acids: CASSLSGPNNQPQHF.

The chain combines TRBV6-2 or TRBV6-3 with TRBJ2-1; TRBD2 aligns across 10 bases. CDR3 size: 16 residues. CDR1 and CDR2 (germline): MNHEY, SVGEGT. Trimming cost V 2 bases and J 8 bases; bases outside gene matches: 9. CDR3 region: CASSYGGSGRADEQFF. The CDR3 region has the DNA TGTGCCAGCAGTTACGGGGGAAGCGGGAGGGCAGATGAGCAGTTCTTC.

The chain employs TRBV19 and TRBJ2-3; D not certain. The germline gives CDR1 LNHDA, CDR2 SQIVND (reference sequence). Trimming cost V 0 bases and J 6 bases, with 4 bases left between them. The CDR3 is made up of 12 amino acids. CDR3 in amino acids: CASSIEGDTQYF. CDR3 bases: TGTGCCAGTAGTATAGAGGGGGATACGCAGTATTTT.

The chain links TRBV19 to TRBJ2-7; no firm D call. CDR1 and CDR2 from the germline V gene are LNHDA and SQIVND (reference sequence). The CDR3 extends over 13 amino acids. V lost 5 bases and J lost 3, with 11 bases in between. The CDR3 here is CASSLTARYEQYF. The DNA of the CDR3 is TGTGCCAGTAGTTTGACGGCCCGCTACGAGCAGTACTTC.

The chain links TRBV4-1 to TRBJ1-4, with D unresolved. The germline gives CDR1 MGHRA, CDR2 YSYEKL. Trimming cost V 1 base and J 2 bases, with 5 bases left between them. There are 14 residues in the CDR3. In nucleotides, the CDR3 is TGCGCCAGCAGCCAAGGGGTGACTAATGAAAAACTGTTTTTT. It specifies CASSQGVTNEKLFF.

This clone appeared once. This rearrangement joins TRBV11-3 to TRBJ2-6; no definite D call. The CDR3 totals 15 residues. Trimming cost V 3 bases and J 4 bases, with 10 bases left between them. CDR1 and CDR2 from the germline V gene are SGHNT and YENEEA. The CDR3 reads CASSLRKTGANVLTF. The CDR3 nucleotides read TGTGCCAGCAGCTTGAGAAAGACGGGGGCCAACGTCCTGACTTTC.

This sequence joins TRBV11-2 and TRBJ2-7, with 7 bases matching TRBD1. Germline-derived CDR1 and CDR2 are SGHAT and FQNNGV. The CDR3 is 14 amino acids. The trim removed 5 bases at V and 4 bases at J, leaving 8 bases unmatched. This CDR3 reads CASSGDRKDYEQYF. CDR3 in DNA: TGTGCCAGCAGCGGGGACAGAAAGGATTACGAGCAGTACTTC.

This clone showed up just once. The chain has TRBV7-9 and TRBJ1-6; possible D gene TRBD1, 5 bases. CDR3 size: 15 residues. The germline gives CDR1 SEHNR, CDR2 FQNEAQ (reference sequence). V gave up 4 bases and J gave up 0 bases, with 7 bases separating them. DNA for the CDR3: TGTGCCAGCAGCTCAGGGTCCTCCTATAATTCACCCCTCCACTTT. Translating gives CASSSGSSYNSPLHF.

The genes are TRBV7-9 and TRBJ2-3, with 14 positions matching TRBD2. The CDR3 is made up of 18 amino acids. Germline V lookup: CDR1 SEHNR, CDR2 FQNEAQ (reference sequence). V trimming: 5 bases; J trimming: 2 bases; junction bases outside the gene matches: 9. As DNA, the CDR3 is TGTGCCAGCAGCCAAGGACTAGCGGGGGGCCTATACACAGATACGCAGTATTTT. Translated: CASSQGLAGGLYTDTQYF.

This rearrangement joins TRBV11-3 to TRBJ2-7; tentative D call: TRBD2 (6 bases). Trimming removed 0 bases from V and 2 bases from J, with 14 bases in between. The germline gives CDR1 SGHNT, CDR2 YENEEA. CDR3 length: 16 amino acids. Here the CDR3 DNA reads TGTGCCAGCAGCTTAGAGGTCACGGGCGGGACCTACGAGCAGTACTTC. Translated: CASSLEVTGGTYEQYF.

The gene calls are TRBV19 and TRBJ2-1; 9 bases match TRBD2. The CDR3 totals 14 residues. Germline loops: CDR1 LNHDA, CDR2 SQIVND (reference sequence). The V segment lost 7 bases and the J segment 6 bases; nucleotides outside the gene matches: 7. The CDR3 coding sequence is TGTGCCAGTATGGCGCGGGGGGGTTTCAATGAGCAGTTCTTC. It is translated as CASMARGGFNEQFF. The full variable domain, rest sourced from reference TRBV19 and TRBJ2-1, is DGGITQSPKYLFRKEGQNVTLSCEQNLNHDAMYWYRQDPGQGLRLIYYSQIVNDFQKGDIAEGYSVSREKKESFPLTVTSAQKNPTAFYLCASMARGGFNEQFFGPGTRLTVL.

The chain recombines TRBV11-3 with TRBJ2-5, with 7 bases lining up with TRBD2. V trimming: 3 bases; J trimming: 2 bases; junction bases outside the gene matches: 6. Germline V gene data show CDR1 as SGHNT and CDR2 as YENEEA. The CDR3 extends over 15 amino acids. In DNA form, the CDR3 reads TGTGCCAGCAGCTTGGGGGAGGGGCCTCAAGAGACCCAGTACTTC. This codes for CASSLGEGPQETQYF.

The rearrangement links TRBV11-2 to TRBJ2-3, with D perhaps matching TRBD2 (5 bases). Trimming left V 3 bases short and J 0 bases short, with 10 bases between. In germline, CDR1 is SGHAT, CDR2 FQNNGV. The CDR3 is 15 residues long. The CDR3 DNA is TGTGCCAGCAGCTTTCGGGGTGGGAGCACAGATACGCAGTATTTT. It translates to CASSFRGGSTDTQYF.

Regarding this clone: Other DNA sequences of this sample code for an identical CDR3. The chain uses TRBV14 and TRBJ2-7, with TRBD1 matching 7 bases. The junction had 2 bases not matched to a gene; V was cut back by 3 bases and J by 3 bases. CDR1 and CDR2 from the germline V gene are SGHDN and FVKESK. This CDR3 has 13 residues. DNA for the CDR3: TGTGCCAGCAGCCAGGCAGGGGGCTACGAGCAGTACTTC. Its protein is CASSQAGGYEQYF.

The chain has TRBV6-5 and TRBJ2-2, with D uncertain. In germline, CDR1 is MNHEY, CDR2 SVGAGI. Deletions cut 6 bases from V and 3 bases from J, with 11 bases between. This CDR3 has 14 residues. The chain's CDR3 is CASRSYGDTGELFF. CDR3 coding DNA: TGTGCCAGCAGAAGTTACGGAGACACCGGGGAGCTGTTTTTT.

This rearrangement joins TRBV6-4 to TRBJ1-2; tentatively, D is TRBD1 (5 bases). CDR1 and CDR2 (germline): MRHNA, SNTAGT. The CDR3 sequence is 15 residues long. V was clipped by 0 bases and J by 7 bases, with 15 bases between them. The CDR3 DNA reads as TGTGCCAGCAGTGACTCAATCGGGGGAAGCAGTGGCTACACCTTC. This translates into CASSDSIGGSSGYTF.

The chain joins TRBV5-1 to TRBJ2-5; maybe TRBD2 (6 bases). The CDR3 length is 15 residues. Trimming removed 4 bases at V and 2 bases at J, with 15 bases between. CDR1 SGHRS and CDR2 YFSETQ come from the germline V gene. Here the CDR3 DNA reads TGCGCCAGCAGCCGCGGGGAAGCGGTACAAGAGACCCAGTACTTC. Amino acids: CASSRGEAVQETQYF.

The chain combines TRBV7-9 with TRBJ1-2; D gene unclear. The CDR3 spans 13 residues. The germline V gene encodes CDR1 SEHNR and CDR2 FQNEAQ (reference sequence). V was shortened by 5 bases and J by 8 bases, with 15 bases between the two germline ends. The CDR3 bases are TGTGCCAGCAGCAGTCAGGACCGGCGGGGCTACACCTTC. It translates to CASSSQDRRGYTF.

CDR3 sequence (DNA): TGTGCCAGCAGTCAGGGGGGGGTGCTGGATGGGCAGTATTTT. Protein product: CASSQGGVLDGQYF. The chain couples TRBV25-1 to TRBJ2-3; D might be TRBD1 or TRBD2, each matching 7 bases. V lost 5 bases and J lost 11, with 20 bases in between. The germline V gene has CDR1 MGHDK and CDR2 SYGVNS. This CDR3 has 14 residues.

The chain couples TRBV2 to TRBJ1-1; D perhaps matches TRBD1 (5 bases). Germline-derived CDR1 and CDR2 are SNHLY and FYNNEI. The CDR3 runs to 12 residues. The V gene lost 7 bases and the J gene lost 4 bases, with 10 bases spanning the gap. The CDR3 nucleotides are TGTGCCAGCAAGGGGTTTTCCACTGAAGCTTTCTTT. Its translation is CASKGFSTEAFF.